Below, one T cell receptor beta chain is given with its context. The antigen remains undetermined. The source of the sample is a study of shared clonotypes between healthy human individuals. Overall study results and limits: Genetic and exposure-history diversity was limited by the small donor number.

Sequencing used immunoSEQ multiplex PCR; TCRdb keeps in-frame clones, though not all of them. The sample contains around 530,000 clones, around 78% of which appear only once. CDR1 and CDR2 from the germline V gene are MNHNS and SASEGT. The CDR3 extends over 15 amino acids. Unmatched junction bases numbered 8, after V lost 4 bases and J lost 5 bases. The chain links TRBV6-1 to TRBJ2-5, with 9 bases fitting TRBD1. This receptor was taken from a woman in her thirties or forties in good health. Some clones in this sample may be carry-over from other donors' samples. Sequencing was carried out using PBMCs. CDR3 protein: CASSVGTGSGETQYF. The CDR3 DNA follows: TGTGCCAGCAGTGTAGGGACAGGGTCGGGGGAGACCCAGTACTTC.